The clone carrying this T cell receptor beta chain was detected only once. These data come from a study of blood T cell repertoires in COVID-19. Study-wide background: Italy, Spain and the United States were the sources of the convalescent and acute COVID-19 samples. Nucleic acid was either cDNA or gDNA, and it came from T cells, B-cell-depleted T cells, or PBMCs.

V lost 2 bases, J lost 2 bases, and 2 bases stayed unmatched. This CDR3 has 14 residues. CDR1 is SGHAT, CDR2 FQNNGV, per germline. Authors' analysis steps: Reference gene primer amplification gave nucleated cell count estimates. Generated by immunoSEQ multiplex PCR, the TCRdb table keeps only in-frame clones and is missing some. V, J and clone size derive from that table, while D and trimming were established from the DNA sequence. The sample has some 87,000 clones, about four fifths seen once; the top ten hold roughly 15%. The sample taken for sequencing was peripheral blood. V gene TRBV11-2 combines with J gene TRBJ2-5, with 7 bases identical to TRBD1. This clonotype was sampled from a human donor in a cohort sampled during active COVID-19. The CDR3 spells CASSLRGQQETQYF. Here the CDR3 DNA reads TGTGCCAGCAGCTTAAGGGGGCAGCAAGAGACCCAGTACTTC.